This T cell receptor beta chain was identified during a study of blood T cell repertoires in COVID-19. This clone was recorded a few times. CDR1 MRHNA and CDR2 SNTAGT come from the germline V gene. The J segment lost 2 bases and the V segment lost 5 bases, leaving 5 bases of the junction unmatched. This CDR3 has 14 residues. Profiled with immunoSEQ multiplex PCR; TCRdb holds only in-frame clones, not every one. The data hold about 34,000 clones, with 80% observed a single time. The sequenced sample was peripheral blood. The chain uses TRBV6-4 and TRBJ2-7, with 8 bases identical to TRBD1. The clonotype originates from a woman aged 70-85 years with acute or convalescent COVID-19. The CDR3 here is CASSPTGDTYEQYF. The DNA of the CDR3 is TGTGCCAGCAGTCCGACAGGGGACACCTACGAGCAGTACTTC.